This T cell receptor beta chain derives from a study of identical twins. Every sampled donor was Caucasian and healthy. TCRdb re-called the 5' RACE reads through MiXCR, storing one row per CDR3 protein. Among roughly 480,000 distinct CDR3 sequences listed, more than 20% were seen once. The V gene lost 8 bases and the J gene lost 10 bases, with 9 bases spanning the gap. The germline CDR1 and CDR2 sequences are SNHLY and FYNNEI. This CDR3 has 10 amino acids. These data were also reused for a study on T cells expressing NK-cell markers. This second report adds: CD8+ T cells in roughly six donors included dominant NKG2C+ clonotypes at about 1.0-7.0%.

The clonotype originates from a woman under 30 in good health. The chain is built from TRBV2 and TRBJ1-5; D gene ambiguous. Sequencing input: CD4+ T cells sorted from blood. CDR3 sequence (DNA): TGTGCCAGCGGGAGGTTTCCCCAGCATTTT. This translates into CASGRFPQHF.